Below, 18 T cell receptor beta chains from the same sample are listed, as sequenced in a study of blood T cell dynamics during melanoma immunotherapy. The data were produced by immunoSEQ multiplex PCR, yet TCRdb's version contains in-frame clones alone and is incomplete. The sample gives approximately 29,000 clones, roughly 84% of which show up once; 10% is in the top ten. As for time point: week 3, after first cycle of checkpoint inhibitor. Sequences were derived from blood, sampled from a patient treated with checkpoint blockade. These receptors were obtained from a human donor with melanoma.

About this clone: Sequence at one end of the junction differs from germline and may be a read error. The rearrangement links TRBV7-7 to TRBJ2-5, with 7 nucleotides matching TRBD1. The CDR3 is made up of 14 amino acids. Germline CDR1 is SSHAT and CDR2 is FNYEAQ (reference sequence). The CDR3 bases are TGTGCTAGCAGCTTGGACCGGGACAGTGGAGCCCAGTACTTC. This translates into CASSLDRDSGAQYF.

The chain joins TRBV9 to TRBJ2-7; TRBD2 might be the D (5 bases). Per germline, CDR1 SGDLS and CDR2 YYNGEE. There are 14 residues in the CDR3. Trimming removed 2 bases at V and 3 bases at J, with 12 bases between. The CDR3 is CASSVTPEVYEQYF. The DNA of the CDR3 is TGTGCCAGCAGCGTGACCCCGGAGGTCTACGAGCAGTACTTC.

In regard to this clone: Within the sample, other DNA sequences also encode this same CDR3. This rearrangement joins TRBV19 to TRBJ2-7; D remains ambiguous. Germline V CDR1 and CDR2: LNHDA, SQIVND (reference sequence). Trimming left V 2 bases short and J 0 bases short, with 2 bases between. The CDR3 spans 12 residues. The CDR3 protein is CASSINSYEQYF. For the CDR3, the DNA is TGTGCCAGTAGTATAAACTCCTACGAGCAGTACTTC.

This chain uses TRBV5-4 with TRBJ2-1; a weak D match, TRBD2 (6 bases). This CDR3 spans 14 amino acids. Trimming removed 2 bases from V and 8 bases from J, with 14 bases in between. Germline CDR1 reads SGHNT; CDR2 reads YYREEE (reference sequence). In DNA, the CDR3 is TGTGCCAGCAGCTTAACATACGGGAGCCATGAGCAGTTCTTC. It encodes CASSLTYGSHEQFF.

This sequence joins TRBV6-1 and TRBJ2-7, with 7 nucleotides matching TRBD1. Trimming took 7 bases from V and 6 from J; bases not matched to a gene: 15. This CDR3 spans 15 amino acids. CDR1 and CDR2 from the germline V gene are MNHNS and SASEGT. CDR3 residues: CASTQRETGKGEQYF. CDR3 nucleotide sequence: TGTGCCAGCACCCAAAGGGAGACAGGGAAGGGCGAGCAGTACTTC.

This clone was counted a few times. This chain uses TRBV30 with TRBJ2-1; D assignment may be TRBD1 or TRBD2 (7 bases each). Germline V lookup: CDR1 GTSNPN, CDR2 SVGIG (reference sequence). Deletions cut 3 bases from V and 9 bases from J, with 15 bases between. The CDR3 sequence is 13 residues long. CDR3 residues: CAWRTGEGGEQFF. DNA for the CDR3: TGTGCCTGGAGAACAGGGGAGGGGGGTGAGCAGTTCTTC.

Note on this clone: At one end the junction does not follow the germline gene, possibly because of a read error. This rearrangement joins TRBV5-4 to TRBJ2-6; D remains unclear. Germline V gives CDR1 SGHNT, CDR2 YYREEE (reference sequence). The CDR3 sequence is 13 residues long. The CDR3 nucleotides read TGTGCCAGCAGCTTGGAAGACACCTTAACTAAGGCTTTC. Translation: CASSLEDTLTKAF.

The chain recombines TRBV10-3 with TRBJ1-5; 10 positions match TRBD1. In germline, CDR1 is ENHRY, CDR2 SYGVKD. The CDR3 is 15 amino acids. With V trimmed by 6 bases and J by 6 bases, 8 bases remained unmatched. The CDR3 DNA reads TGTGCCATCAGAGGGGCCGGGACAGGGGCTCAGCCCCAGCATTTT. This translates into CAIRGAGTGAQPQHF.

This chain uses TRBV19 with TRBJ1-5; possibly TRBD1 for D (6 bases). V gave up 3 bases and J gave up 0 bases, with 12 bases separating them. Germline V lookup: CDR1 LNHDA, CDR2 SQIVND (reference sequence). The CDR3 spans 16 residues. The CDR3 region has the DNA TGTGCCAGTAGTATCCAGGGGATTAATAGCAATCAGCCCCAGCATTTT. Amino acids: CASSIQGINSNQPQHF.

V gene TRBV7-8 combines with J gene TRBJ2-1, with D tentatively TRBD2 (5 bases). There are 14 residues in the CDR3. The V and J ends lost 1 base and 5 bases respectively, with 9 bases between them. Germline CDR1 SGHVS, CDR2 FQNEAQ. CDR3 in amino acids: CASSLGRPDNEQFF. The CDR3 nucleotides read TGTGCCAGCAGCTTAGGGAGGCCCGACAATGAGCAGTTCTTC. Full variable domain (rest looked up from reference TRBV7-8 and TRBJ2-1): GAGVSQSPRYKVAKRGQDVALRCDPISGHVSLFWYQQALGQGPEFLTYFQNEAQLDKSGLPSDRFFAERPEGSVSTLKIQRTQQEDSAVYLCASSLGRPDNEQFFGPGTRLTVL.

The CDR3: CASSLPQGDKNIQYF. CDR3 nucleotides: TGTGCCAGCAGTTTACCCCAGGGGGACAAAAACATTCAGTACTTC. The chain joins TRBV28 to TRBJ2-4; 7 bases match TRBD1. Germline V gene sequence: CDR1 MDHEN, CDR2 SYDVKM. CDR3 length: 15 amino acids. J lost 3 bases, V lost 2 bases, and 4 bases had no gene match.

This chain links TRBV28 with TRBJ1-1; weak D call: TRBD1 (5 bases). This CDR3 region has 15 residues. Germline CDR1 and CDR2: MDHEN and SYDVKM. Trimming took 2 bases from V and 3 from J, leaving 13 bases between them. The CDR3 here is CASSLGGAGDTEAFF. The CDR3 DNA sequence: TGTGCCAGCAGTTTAGGAGGGGCTGGGGACACTGAAGCTTTCTTT.

The chain links TRBV2 to TRBJ2-3, with TRBD2 matching 9 bases. Germline trimming cut 5 bases from V and 3 bases from J; bases unmatched to any gene: 0. Germline values: CDR1 SNHLY, CDR2 FYNNEI. The CDR3 is 13 amino acids. The DNA for the CDR3 is TGTGCCAGCAGTCTAGCGGGGACAGATACGCAGTATTTT. Translated: CASSLAGTDTQYF.

This clone has more than one count but fewer than ten. The CDR3 protein is CASSTQQGTNEKLFF. The CDR3 DNA reads TGTGCCAGCAGCACTCAACAGGGGACTAATGAAAAACTGTTTTTT. The chain uses TRBV9 and TRBJ1-4; 7 bases map to TRBD1. Germline values: CDR1 SGDLS, CDR2 YYNGEE. With V trimmed by 4 bases and J by 2 bases, 5 bases remained unmatched. This CDR3 has 15 residues.

The gene calls are TRBV19 and TRBJ1-1, with 8 bases identical to TRBD1. Per the germline V gene, CDR1 is LNHDA and CDR2 is SQIVND (reference sequence). Losses at the gene ends were 6 bases for V and 3 bases for J; bases not matched to a gene: 12. The CDR3 runs 16 residues. The CDR3 loop is CASSPSYLGQDTEAFF. DNA for the CDR3: TGTGCCAGTAGCCCCTCTTATTTGGGACAGGACACTGAAGCTTTCTTT.

The CDR3 sequence: CASGQNYEQYF. For the CDR3, the DNA is TGTGCCAGCGGACAGAACTACGAGCAGTACTTC. The rearrangement uses TRBV28 and TRBJ2-7, with D possibly TRBD1 on 6 matching bases. There are 11 residues in the CDR3. CDR1 is MDHEN, CDR2 SYDVKM, per germline. Between the trimmed V and J ends, which lost 8 bases and 3 bases, there was a span of 8 bases. The full variable domain, in which reference TRBV28 and TRBJ2-7 provide the parts outside the CDR3, is DVKVTQSSRYLVKRTGEKVFLECVQDMDHENMFWYRQDPGLGLRLIYFSYDVKMKEKGDIPEGYSVSREKKERFSLILESASTNQTSMYLCASGQNYEQYFGPGTRLTVT.

The V and J genes are TRBV5-1 and TRBJ2-2, with TRBD2 as a possible D gene (6 bases). CDR1 SGHRS and CDR2 YFSETQ come from the germline V gene. The CDR3 is 14 residues long. Trimming stripped 0 bases from V and 6 bases from J, with 9 bases between. CDR3 region: CASSLDGGSGELFF. DNA of the CDR3: TGCGCCAGCAGCTTGGACGGGGGTTCCGGGGAGCTGTTTTTT.

This clone was seen a few times. This chain connects TRBV27 to TRBJ2-3; D gene unclear. In germline, CDR1 is MNHEY, CDR2 SMNVEV (reference sequence). V lost 7 bases, J lost 4 bases, and 9 bases lay in between. The CDR3 sequence is 12 residues long. DNA for the CDR3: TGTGCCAGCACCATCCCCCCAGATACGCAGTATTTT. This codes for CASTIPPDTQYF.